Listed below are T cell receptor beta chains from one sample, sequenced in a study of response to subunit inactivated influenza vaccine. Via MiXCR, TCRdb re-called the RT-PCR reads, giving one row per CDR3 protein. The top ten clones hold 2.8% of a sample with about 540,000 distinct CDR3 sequences, approximately 24% of them seen once. In addition, the sample was reused for a study of T cells expressing NK-cell markers.

The material sequenced was CD4+ T cells sorted from PBMCs, taken approximately 13 days after vaccination. Source of these receptors: a man aged 50 or older who received an inactivated influenza vaccine. CDR3s include the opening cysteine and the closing phenylalanine or tryptophan. The order of the fields is clone size, V gene, J gene, D gene, CDR3 protein, CDR3 DNA. A D gene is named only where the DNA matches it firmly. Size tells how often a clone was seen (once, few, many) or the class of an expanded clone, and some rows leave it out.

clone_size: NA; v_call: TRBV10-2; j_call: TRBJ2-3; d_call: NA; cdr3_aa: CASSEGRLRQYF; cdr3_nt: TGCGCCAGCAGCGAGGGACGCCTCAGGCAGTATTTT
clone_size: NA; v_call: TRBV20-1; j_call: TRBJ1-2; d_call: TRBD1; cdr3_aa: CSAADRGLGYGYTF; cdr3_nt: TGCAGTGCGGCGGACAGGGGGCTTGGCTATGGCTACACCTTC
clone_size: NA; v_call: TRBV4-2; j_call: TRBJ1-5; d_call: TRBD1; cdr3_aa: CASSLPGQGMVQPQHF; cdr3_nt: TGTGCCAGCAGCCTGCCGGGACAGGGGATGGTGCAGCCCCAGCATTTT
clone_size: few; v_call: TRBV4-2; j_call: TRBJ2-7; d_call: NA; cdr3_aa: CASSQGQGAGNRYEQYF; cdr3_nt: TGTGCCAGCAGCCAAGGACAGGGCGCGGGAAATCGATACGAGCAGTACTTC
clone_size: few; v_call: TRBV6-5; j_call: TRBJ2-7; d_call: TRBD1; cdr3_aa: CASSYGGRGMILYEQYF; cdr3_nt: TGTGCCAGCAGTTACGGTGGCAGGGGGATGATCCTCTACGAGCAGTACTTC
clone_size: many; v_call: TRBV12-3/TRBV12-4; j_call: TRBJ2-5; d_call: TRBD2; cdr3_aa: CASRKRLAGSHQETQYF; cdr3_nt: TGTGCCAGCAGAAAGAGACTAGCGGGGAGCCACCAAGAGACCCAGTACTTC
clone_size: few; v_call: TRBV4-3; j_call: TRBJ2-3; d_call: NA; cdr3_aa: CASSQGGGLERDTQYF; cdr3_nt: TGCGCCAGCAGCCAAGGTGGGGGTTTGGAAAGGGATACGCAGTATTTT
clone_size: NA; v_call: TRBV6-5; j_call: TRBJ2-3; d_call: TRBD2; cdr3_aa: CASSYQTSAYTDTQYF; cdr3_nt: TGTGCCAGCAGTTACCAGACTAGCGCCTACACAGATACGCAGTATTTT
clone_size: NA; v_call: TRBV9; j_call: TRBJ2-1; d_call: NA; cdr3_aa: CASSLSLGESYNEQFF; cdr3_nt: TGTGCCAGCAGCTTGAGTCTTGGCGAATCCTACAATGAGCAGTTCTTC
clone_size: few; v_call: TRBV28; j_call: TRBJ2-3; d_call: NA; cdr3_aa: CASRVIASSTDTQYF; cdr3_nt: TGTGCCAGCAGGGTCATAGCGTCAAGCACAGATACGCAGTATTTT
clone_size: few; v_call: TRBV5-1; j_call: TRBJ1-4; d_call: TRBD1; cdr3_aa: CASSLRDSSEKLFF; cdr3_nt: TGCGCCAGCAGCCTGCGGGACAGTAGTGAAAAACTGTTTTTT
clone_size: few; v_call: TRBV2; j_call: TRBJ1-3; d_call: NA; cdr3_aa: CASKAGSGGNTIYF; cdr3_nt: TGTGCCAGCAAGGCCGGGAGCGGCGGAAACACCATATATTTT
clone_size: few; v_call: TRBV6-1; j_call: TRBJ2-4; d_call: TRBD1; cdr3_aa: CASRGDRENIQYF; cdr3_nt: TGTGCCAGCAGGGGGGACAGGGAAAACATTCAGTACTTC
clone_size: NA; v_call: TRBV6-1; j_call: TRBJ1-1; d_call: NA; cdr3_aa: CASSEGTANTEAFF; cdr3_nt: TGTGCCAGCAGTGAAGGGACAGCGAACACTGAAGCTTTCTTT
clone_size: few; v_call: TRBV7-2; j_call: TRBJ2-7; d_call: TRBD2; cdr3_aa: CASSLGGSVWEQYF; cdr3_nt: TGTGCCAGCAGCTTAGGCGGGAGTGTTTGGGAGCAGTACTTC
clone_size: NA; v_call: TRBV12-3/TRBV12-4; j_call: TRBJ2-2; d_call: NA; cdr3_aa: CASSFPGEYGELFF; cdr3_nt: TGTGCCAGCAGTTTCCCAGGGGAATACGGGGAGCTGTTTTTT
clone_size: many; v_call: TRBV5-1; j_call: TRBJ2-2; d_call: NA; cdr3_aa: CASKGTYTGELFF; cdr3_nt: TGCGCCAGCAAGGGCACCTACACCGGGGAGCTGTTTTTT
clone_size: few; v_call: TRBV3-1; j_call: TRBJ1-4; d_call: NA; cdr3_aa: CASSQLTLSREKLFF; cdr3_nt: TGTGCCAGCAGCCAACTGACCCTTAGCAGGGAAAAACTGTTTTTT